Sequencing of this T cell receptor (beta chain) was carried out in a study of human T cells and chemical hapten exposure. This sample's time point: patch test 1, 2 weeks after DPC sensitization. As to treatment: therapeutic diphenylcyclopropenone sensitization with weekly scalp DPC. TCRdb recomputed calls from the RACE reads with MiXCR, one row per CDR3 protein. The sample has around 120,000 distinct CDR3 sequences; around 15% are singletons. V lost 2 bases and J 0 bases, leaving 11 bases between the germline ends. Germline CDR1 and CDR2: SGHTA and FQGNSA. This CDR3 is built from 16 residues. Sequencing was performed on whole blood, taken in connection with sensitization to the hapten diphenylcyclopropenone (DPC). V is TRBV7-2 and J is TRBJ2-1; perhaps TRBD2 as D (5 bases). The sequence was obtained from a young man with alopecia areata. Some clones in this sample may be carry-over from other donors' samples. The CDR3 region has the DNA TGTGCCAGCAGCTTACATCCGGGGAGCTCCTACAATGAGCAGTTCTTC. Protein sequence: CASSLHPGSSYNEQFF.